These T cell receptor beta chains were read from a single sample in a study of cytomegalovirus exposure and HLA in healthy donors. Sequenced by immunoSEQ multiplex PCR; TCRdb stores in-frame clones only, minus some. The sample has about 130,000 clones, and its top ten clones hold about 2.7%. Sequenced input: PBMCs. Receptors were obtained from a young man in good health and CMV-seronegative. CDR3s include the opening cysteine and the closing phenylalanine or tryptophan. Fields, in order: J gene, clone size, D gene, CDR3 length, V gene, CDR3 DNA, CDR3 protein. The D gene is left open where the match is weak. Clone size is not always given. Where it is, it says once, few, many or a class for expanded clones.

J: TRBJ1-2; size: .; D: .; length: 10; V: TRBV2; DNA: TGTGCCAGCAGCGACTATGGCTACACCTTC; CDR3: CASSDYGYTF
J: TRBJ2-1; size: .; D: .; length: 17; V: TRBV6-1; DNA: TGTGCCAGCAGTGGACTACTCCTGGAACCCCCCTACAATGAGCAGTTCTTC; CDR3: CASSGLLLEPPYNEQFF
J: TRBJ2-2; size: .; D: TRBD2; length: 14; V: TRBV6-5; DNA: TGTGCCAGCAGTTGGACTAGCGGCACCGGGGAGCTGTTTTTT; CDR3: CASSWTSGTGELFF
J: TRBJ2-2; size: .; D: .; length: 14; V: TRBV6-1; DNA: TGTGCCAGCAAATATGCAGCGAACACCGGGGAGCTGTTTTTT; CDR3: CASKYAANTGELFF
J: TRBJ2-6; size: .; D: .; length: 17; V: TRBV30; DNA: TGTGCCTGGAGTTCGCCGGGACACCTTCCTGGGGCCAACGTCCTGACTTTC; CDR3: CAWSSPGHLPGANVLTF
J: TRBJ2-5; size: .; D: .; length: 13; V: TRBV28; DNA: TGTGCCAGCAGTCTACAGGGAGTGGAGACCCAGTACTTC; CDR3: CASSLQGVETQYF
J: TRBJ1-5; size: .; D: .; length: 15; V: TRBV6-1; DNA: TGTGCCAGCACAGCCGGGACAACGGTTATTGAGCCCCAGCATTTT; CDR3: CASTAGTTVIEPQHF
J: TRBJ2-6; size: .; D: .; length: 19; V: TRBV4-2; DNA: TGTGCCAGCAGCCAAGATGAGAATACTCCTATCTCTGGGGCCAACGTCCTGACTTTC; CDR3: CASSQDENTPISGANVLTF
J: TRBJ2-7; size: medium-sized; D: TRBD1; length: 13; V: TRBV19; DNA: TGTGCCCTTAATCGGACAGGCGCCTACGAGCAGTACTTC; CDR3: CALNRTGAYEQYF
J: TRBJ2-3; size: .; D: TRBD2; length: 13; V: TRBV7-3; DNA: TGTGCCAGTGGGACTAGCGCGGCAGATACGCAGTATTTT; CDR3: CASGTSAADTQYF
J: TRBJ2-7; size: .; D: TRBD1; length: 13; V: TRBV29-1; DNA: TGCAGCGCCTGGACAGGGGGCCAGTACGAGCAGTACTTC; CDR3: CSAWTGGQYEQYF
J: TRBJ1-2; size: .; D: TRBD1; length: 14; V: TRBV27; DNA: TGTGCCAGCAGTTTATACAGGGACAGAGATGGCTACACCTTC; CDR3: CASSLYRDRDGYTF
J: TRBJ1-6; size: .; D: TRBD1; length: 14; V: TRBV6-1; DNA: TGTGCCAGCAGCAAGGACAGGGTGCGCTCACCCCTCCACTTT; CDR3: CASSKDRVRSPLHF
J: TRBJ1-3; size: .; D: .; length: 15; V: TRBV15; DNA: TGTGCCACCACCCGCTCAGGGGACTCTGGAAACACCATATATTTT; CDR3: CATTRSGDSGNTIYF
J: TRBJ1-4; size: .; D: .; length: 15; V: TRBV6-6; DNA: TGTGCCAGCAGTTCCCCAACAGCTAAAAATGAAAAACTGTTTTTT; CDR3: CASSSPTAKNEKLFF
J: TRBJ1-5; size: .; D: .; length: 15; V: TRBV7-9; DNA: TGTGCCAGCAGCCGCGGGGCTTTAGAAGATCAGCCCCAGCATTTT; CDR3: CASSRGALEDQPQHF
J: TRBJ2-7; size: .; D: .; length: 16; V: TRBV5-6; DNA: TGTGCCAGCAGATCCCGGGACATCTCGGCCTCCTACGAGCAGTACTTC; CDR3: CASRSRDISASYEQYF
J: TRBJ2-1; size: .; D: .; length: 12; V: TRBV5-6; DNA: TGCGCCAGCAGCTCGACTTACAATGAGCAGTTCTTC; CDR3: CASSSTYNEQFF
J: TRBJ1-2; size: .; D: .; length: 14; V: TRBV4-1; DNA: TGCGCCAGCAGCCCAGAGGAGGGGTACTATGGCTACACCTTC; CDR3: CASSPEEGYYGYTF
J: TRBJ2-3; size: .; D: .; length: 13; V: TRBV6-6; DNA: TGTGCCAGCAGTTGGACGAGAGGGGATACGCAGTATTTT; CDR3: CASSWTRGDTQYF
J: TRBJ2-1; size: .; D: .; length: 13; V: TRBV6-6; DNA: TGTGCCAGCAGTTTTGACTTAAACAATGAGCAGTTCTTC; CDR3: CASSFDLNNEQFF
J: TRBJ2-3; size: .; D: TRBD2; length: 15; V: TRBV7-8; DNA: TGTGCCAGCAGCTTATCGAGCGGGAGGGCAGATACGCAGTATTTT; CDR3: CASSLSSGRADTQYF
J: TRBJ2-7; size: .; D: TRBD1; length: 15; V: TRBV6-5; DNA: TGTGCCAGCAGTTACTCGGGGACAGGGGGATACGAGCAGTACTTC; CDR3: CASSYSGTGGYEQYF
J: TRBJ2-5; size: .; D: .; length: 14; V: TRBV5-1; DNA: TGCGCCAGCGCCGAGTTTGGCAGCGGAGAGACCCAGTACTTC; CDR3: CASAEFGSGETQYF
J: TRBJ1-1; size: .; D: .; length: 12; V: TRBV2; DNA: TGTGCCAGCAGCGCCCCCGGGGGAAGGGCTTTCTTT; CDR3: CASSAPGGRAFF
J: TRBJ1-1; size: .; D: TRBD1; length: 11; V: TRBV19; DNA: TGTGCCAGCTACCGGGACAGCGAAGCTTTCTTT; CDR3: CASYRDSEAFF
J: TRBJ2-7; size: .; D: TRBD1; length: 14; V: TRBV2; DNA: TGTGCCAGCAGTAACCGGGACAGACCCTACGAGCAGTACTTC; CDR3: CASSNRDRPYEQYF
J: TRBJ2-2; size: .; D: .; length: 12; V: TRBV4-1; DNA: TGCGCCAGCAGCCAGCCCACCGGGGAGCTGCTTTTT; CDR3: CASSQPTGELLF
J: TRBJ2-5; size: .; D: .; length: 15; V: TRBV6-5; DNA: TGTGCCAGCAGGGCAGTTTGGCTGGACCAAGAGACCCAGTACTTC; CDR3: CASRAVWLDQETQYF
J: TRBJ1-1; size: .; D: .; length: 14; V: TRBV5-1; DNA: TGCGCCAGCAGCATCCAGGGGATGAACACTGAAGCTTTCTTT; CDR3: CASSIQGMNTEAFF
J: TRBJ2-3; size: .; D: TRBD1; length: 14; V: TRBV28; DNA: TGTGCCAGCAGTTACGACAGGGCAAGAGATACGCAGTATTTT; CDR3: CASSYDRARDTQYF
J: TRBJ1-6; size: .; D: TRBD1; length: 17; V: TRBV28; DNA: TGTGCCAGCAGTCTACCGACAGGGAACTCCTATAATTCACCCCTCCACTTT; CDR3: CASSLPTGNSYNSPLHF
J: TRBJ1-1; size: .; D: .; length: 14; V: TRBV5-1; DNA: TGCGCCAGCAGCTTGAGTACAGGGATCACTGAAGCTTTCTTT; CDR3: CASSLSTGITEAFF
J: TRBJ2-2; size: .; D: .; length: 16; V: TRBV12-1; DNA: TGTGCCAGCAGCGTCAGGGTGCGGGACGACACCGGGGAGCTGTTTTTT; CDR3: CASSVRVRDDTGELFF
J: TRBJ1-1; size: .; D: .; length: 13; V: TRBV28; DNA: TGTGCCAGCAGTTTTGGAGAGAACACTGAAGCTTTCTTT; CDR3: CASSFGENTEAFF